This is a list of T cell receptor beta chains from one sample in a study of spatial heterogeneity in lung cancer. A single record per CDR3 protein comes from TCRdb applying MiXCR to the 5' RACE reads. The repertoire holds over 70,000 distinct CDR3 sequences, with approximately 9% as singletons. Specimen: PBMCs, collected at follow-up. These TCRs come from a female donor with early-stage non-small cell lung cancer. Each CDR3 is given with its conserved first and last residue. A D gene is named only where the DNA matches it firmly. Size is stated for part of the rows, as once, few or many counts, or as a class when the clone is expanded.

abundance	v_gene	d_gene	j_gene	CDR3nt	CDR3aa
few	TRBV20-1	-	TRBJ2-3	TGCAGTGCTTCCTCGGGGGAAAGCACAGATACGCAGTATTTT	CSASSGESTDTQYF
many	TRBV30	-	TRBJ2-2	TGTGCCTGGAGTGGAGCGAACACCGGGGAGCTGTTTTTT	CAWSGANTGELFF
many	TRBV5-1	-	TRBJ2-3	TGCGCCAGCAGCTTGGAGGGGATCCGCACAGATACGCAGTATTTT	CASSLEGIRTDTQYF
-	TRBV7-2	-	TRBJ2-2	TGTGCCAGCAGCTTTCCCAGCCCGAACACCGGGGAGCTGTTTTTT	CASSFPSPNTGELFF
many	TRBV18	-	TRBJ1-1	TGTGCCAGCTCACTGGGGATCGGTGGGAACACTGAAGCTTTCTTT	CASSLGIGGNTEAFF
many	TRBV3-1	-	TRBJ2-4	TGTGCCAGCAGCCATAGCGGCATAACCAAAAACATTCAGTACTTC	CASSHSGITKNIQYF
many	TRBV11-2	-	TRBJ2-2	TGTGCCAGCAGCATGTTTCTCGGTAACACCGGGGAGCTGTTTTTT	CASSMFLGNTGELFF
many	TRBV28	TRBD1	TRBJ1-6	TGTGCCAGCACCTCCCCTGGGACAGGGAGGTCACCCCTCCACTTT	CASTSPGTGRSPLHF
many	TRBV6-1	TRBD1	TRBJ1-2	TGTGCCAGCAGAGACAGGGACGATGGCTACACCTTC	CASRDRDDGYTF
many	TRBV28	-	TRBJ2-5	TGTGCCAGCAGTTCCACCTCCGGGACACAGGAGACCCAGTACTTC	CASSSTSGTQETQYF
many	TRBV3-1	-	TRBJ1-3	TGTGCCAGCAGCGGATCGAGAAACACCATATATTTT	CASSGSRNTIYF
-	TRBV12-3/TRBV12-4	-	TRBJ1-2	TGTGCCAGCAGCTCGGGACAAAAACTAGATGGCTACACCTTC	CASSSGQKLDGYTF
-	TRBV7-8	TRBD2	TRBJ2-1	TGTGCCAGCAGCTTACCCCATGTAGCGGGCAGAGTTTACAATGAGCAGTTCTTC	CASSLPHVAGRVYNEQFF
many	TRBV29-1	-	TRBJ2-5	TGCAGCGTTAGGGGAAAAGAGACCCAGTACTTC	CSVRGKETQYF
many	TRBV5-1	-	TRBJ2-5	TGCGCCAGCAGCCAATTCGAGTGGAACCGACAAGAGACCCAGTACTTC	CASSQFEWNRQETQYF
few	TRBV30	-	TRBJ2-7	TGTGCCTGGAGTGTAGGTCAGGACGAGCAGTACTTC	CAWSVGQDEQYF
many	TRBV20-1	TRBD2	TRBJ2-3	TGCAGTGCACGGGGACTAGCGGGGTGGGATCCCACAGATACGCAGTATTTT	CSARGLAGWDPTDTQYF
many	TRBV5-4	-	TRBJ1-1	TGTGCCAGCAGCTCCAAGCACGGGAACACTGAAGCTTTCTTT	CASSSKHGNTEAFF
few	TRBV7-6	TRBD2	TRBJ2-1	TGTGCCAGCAGCTTTCAGGGAGGGAATGAGCAGTTCTTC	CASSFQGGNEQFF
many	TRBV5-4	TRBD1	TRBJ2-5	TGTGCCAGCAGCTTGGTGGGACAGGGGGCTGGGACCCAGTACTTC	CASSLVGQGAGTQYF
many	TRBV7-6	-	TRBJ2-4	TGTGCCAGCAGCCGGACAGTTAAAGACATTCAGTACTTC	CASSRTVKDIQYF
many	TRBV25-1	TRBD1	TRBJ1-1	TGTGCCAGCAGTGACTACAGGGGAGAAGGGACTGAAGCTTTCTTT	CASSDYRGEGTEAFF
few	TRBV2	TRBD1	TRBJ1-2	TGTGCCAGCAGTCTCTACACGGGACAGGCGTATGGCTACACCTTC	CASSLYTGQAYGYTF
many	TRBV5-5	-	TRBJ2-4	TGTGCCAGCAGCTCGTCGGCGACGCAAAACATTCAGTACTTC	CASSSSATQNIQYF
few	TRBV19	-	TRBJ2-7	TGTGCCAGTAGTATGTACCCATCCCTTGAGCAGTACTTC	CASSMYPSLEQYF
many	TRBV7-9	-	TRBJ1-2	TGTGCCAGCAGGCCTACAGTGCCTGGCTACACCTTC	CASRPTVPGYTF
many	TRBV12-3/TRBV12-4	TRBD1	TRBJ1-5	TGTGCCAGCAGTCAGGGGGGGCTACCTCAGCCCCAGCATTTT	CASSQGGLPQPQHF
-	TRBV5-1	TRBD2	TRBJ2-7	TGCGCCAGCAGCTTGGGGACTAGCGGGTACTCCTACGAGCAGTACTTC	CASSLGTSGYSYEQYF
many	TRBV12-3/TRBV12-4	-	TRBJ2-1	TGTGCCAGCAGCCAGACCAATGAGCAGTTCTTC	CASSQTNEQFF
many	TRBV7-6	-	TRBJ1-1	TGTGCCAGCAGCTCTACAGGACCCTTAGAAGCTTTCTTT	CASSSTGPLEAFF
many	TRBV5-1	TRBD1	TRBJ1-3	TGCGCCAGCAGCTTGGCAGGACAGGGACTAACGAACACCATATATTTT	CASSLAGQGLTNTIYF
many	TRBV5-1	TRBD2	TRBJ2-7	TGCGCCAGCAGCTTGGATTCAGCGGGAGGGGTTAGTAACGAGCAGTACTTC	CASSLDSAGGVSNEQYF
-	TRBV20-1	-	TRBJ1-2	TGCAGTGCGCCGAGGGGGGGTGTCTATGGCTACACCTTC	CSAPRGGVYGYTF
many	TRBV5-6	TRBD1	TRBJ1-1	TGTGCCAGCAGCTTGGATCGAGGACAGGGGGCGATGACTTTCTTT	CASSLDRGQGAMTFF
many	TRBV13	TRBD2	TRBJ2-7	TGTGCCAGCAGCTTCCGGGGGGGTTCATCCTACGAGCAGTACTTC	CASSFRGGSSYEQYF
many	TRBV7-6	TRBD2	TRBJ2-1	TGTGCCAGCAGCTTCCTAGCGGCCTCCTACAATGAGCAGTTCTTC	CASSFLAASYNEQFF
many	TRBV27	-	TRBJ1-3	TGTGCCAGCCGGTCCTCTGGAAACACCATATATTTT	CASRSSGNTIYF
many	TRBV10-3	-	TRBJ2-5	TGTGCCATCAGTCTGAACAGGGAAGAGACCCAGTACTTC	CAISLNREETQYF
few	TRBV19	-	TRBJ2-4	TGTGCCAGTAGTATTGAGGGTCCTGTAGCCAAAAACATTCAGTACTTC	CASSIEGPVAKNIQYF
many	TRBV10-1	-	TRBJ2-2	TGCGCCAGCAGTGAGTCGACTGGGACCATAACCGGGGAGCTGTTTTTT	CASSESTGTITGELFF
many	TRBV5-1	-	TRBJ2-1	TGCGCCAGCAGCTTGTTCCAGGGGACGGACAATGAGCAGTTCTTC	CASSLFQGTDNEQFF
few	TRBV7-9	-	TRBJ1-3	TGTGCCAGCAGCCCTGCGGACACCATATATTTT	CASSPADTIYF
many	TRBV28	-	TRBJ2-5	TGTGCCAGCAGTTCTCCGGACAGACAAGAGACCCAGTACTTC	CASSSPDRQETQYF
many	TRBV7-3	TRBD2	TRBJ2-7	TGTGCCAGCAGCTTAGTAGCGGGAGGGTACGAGCAGTACTTC	CASSLVAGGYEQYF
few	TRBV9	-	TRBJ1-1	TGTGCCAGCAGCGTAGACGGGCAGCGAGGGGGTGAAGCTTTCTTT	CASSVDGQRGGEAFF